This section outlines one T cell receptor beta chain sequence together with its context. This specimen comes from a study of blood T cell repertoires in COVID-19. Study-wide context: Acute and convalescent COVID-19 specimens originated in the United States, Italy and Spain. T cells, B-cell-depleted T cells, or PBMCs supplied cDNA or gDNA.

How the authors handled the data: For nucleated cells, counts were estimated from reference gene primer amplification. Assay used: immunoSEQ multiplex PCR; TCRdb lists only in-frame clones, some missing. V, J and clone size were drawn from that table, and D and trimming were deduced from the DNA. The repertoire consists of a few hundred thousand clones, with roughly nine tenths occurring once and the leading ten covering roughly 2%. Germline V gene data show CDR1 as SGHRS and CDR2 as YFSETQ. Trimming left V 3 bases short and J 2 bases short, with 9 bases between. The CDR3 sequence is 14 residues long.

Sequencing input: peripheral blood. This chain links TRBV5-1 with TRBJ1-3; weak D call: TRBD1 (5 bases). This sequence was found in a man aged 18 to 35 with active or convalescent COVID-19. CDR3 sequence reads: CASSSPGAGNTIYF. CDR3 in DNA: TGCGCCAGCAGCTCTCCGGGGGCTGGAAACACCATATATTTT.